What follows are 2 T cell receptor beta chains derived from one specimen sequenced in a study of regulatory T cells in long-lasting Graves disease. Time point given: newly diagnosed GD, antithyroid drugs for less than 3 months. With RNA extracted from PBMCs as input, the TCR library was made. To make TCR beta libraries, researchers used iRepertoire HTBI primers and Arm-PCR of CDR3 regions. TCRdb recomputed calls from the multiplex PCR reads with MiXCR, one row per CDR3 protein. This sample has approximately 310,000 distinct CDR3 sequences, with 15% to 20% found just once. Sequencing used peripheral blood mononuclear cells (PBMCs), obtained at new diagnosis, from a patient treated with antithyroid drugs. Receptor source: a female donor with Graves disease.

Ten or more counts support this clonotype. This chain joins TRBV11-3 and TRBJ2-2, with a tentative D call TRBD1 (5 bases). The germline V gene has CDR1 SGHNT and CDR2 YENEEA. Trimming left V 4 bases short and J 4 bases short, with 10 bases between. The CDR3 covers 14 residues. The CDR3 sequence is CASSSRGGTGELFF. In DNA, the CDR3 is TGTGCCAGCAGCTCAAGGGGCGGCACCGGGGAGCTGTTTTTT.

Regarding this clonotype: A much more abundant neighbour one base away suggests this may be a read error. The J gene is TRBJ2-7, the V gene TRBV18, with a weak D call TRBD1 (5 bases). V dropped 2 bases and J dropped 9 bases, with 14 bases sitting between them. This CDR3 contains 13 residues. Germline loops: CDR1 KGHSH, CDR2 LQKENI. The CDR3 loop reads CASSPDRWGGQYF. The CDR3 DNA reads as TGTGCCAGCTCACCAGATAGGTGGGGCGGGCAGTACTTC.